What follows are 32 T cell receptor beta chains derived from one specimen sequenced in a study of radiotherapy plus CTLA-4 blockade in lung cancer. Assay: immunoSEQ multiplex PCR; the TCRdb copy retains only in-frame clones and omits some. The sample holds 25,000 to 35,000 clones; approximately 77% are singletons and the top ten take roughly 5.1%. Sequences were derived from peripheral blood, sampled from a patient treated with radiotherapy plus ipilimumab. The receptors were gathered from a human donor with non-small cell lung cancer whose response to radiotherapy plus ipilimumab could not be evaluated.

This clone appeared a single time. This chain joins TRBV10-2 and TRBJ2-7; D call uncertain. Germline V gives CDR1 WSHSY, CDR2 SAAADI. The CDR3 runs 13 residues. Trimming took 2 bases from V and 0 from J, leaving 5 bases between them. This chain's CDR3 is CASSEENSYEQYF. CDR3 coding DNA: TGCGCCAGCAGTGAGGAGAACTCCTACGAGCAGTACTTC.

The chain has TRBV7-9 and TRBJ2-3; tentatively, D is TRBD1 (5 bases). The CDR3 is 16 amino acids. Trimming removed 2 bases from V and 5 bases from J, with 17 bases in between. Looked up from germline, CDR1 is SEHNR and CDR2 is FQNEAQ (reference sequence). The CDR3: CASSLLTATSGDTQYF. The CDR3 nucleotides read TGTGCCAGCAGCTTATTGACAGCGACGAGTGGAGATACGCAGTATTTT.

This clone occurred a few times. This chain uses TRBV27 with TRBJ2-7; perhaps TRBD1 as D (6 bases). V dropped 4 bases and J dropped 7 bases, with 20 bases sitting between them. Germline values: CDR1 MNHEY, CDR2 SMNVEV (reference sequence). There are 15 residues in the CDR3. Here the CDR3 reads CASSWDRDTTREQYF. In DNA form, the CDR3 reads TGTGCCAGCAGTTGGGACCGGGACACAACTAGGGAGCAGTACTTC.

The chain uses TRBV6-5 and TRBJ2-2; 9 bases line up with TRBD1. This CDR3 is built from 15 residues. After removal of 6 bases from V and 5 bases from J, the junction contained 7 bases not matched to a gene. Germline values: CDR1 MNHEY, CDR2 SVGAGI. The CDR3 DNA is TGTGCCAGCAGACCAGGACAGGGGAAAACCGGGGAGCTGTTTTTT. Translated: CASRPGQGKTGELFF.

This clone has just a few counts. The rearrangement uses TRBV7-2 and TRBJ1-4; 7 bases match TRBD1. The better agreement between TRBJ2-2 and the DNA end casts doubt on the J call. This CDR3 region has 12 residues. CDR1 is SGHTA, CDR2 FQGNSA, per germline. In DNA form, the CDR3 reads TGTGCCAGCAGCGCCGGGACAGAGGAGCTGTTTTTT. Amino acids: CASSAGTEELFF.

The chain couples TRBV29-1 to TRBJ2-3; TRBD1 aligns across 9 bases. CDR3 length equals 13 residues. Germline CDR1 reads SQVTM; CDR2 reads ANQGSEA. J gave up 3 bases and V 7 bases, and 5 bases lay outside the gene matches. This CDR3 is CSARGQGTDTQYF. The CDR3 DNA sequence: TGCAGCGCCAGGGGACAGGGAACAGATACGCAGTATTTT.

This chain links TRBV6-5 with TRBJ1-1; 8 nucleotides align to TRBD1. The V and J ends lost 4 bases and 1 base, in that order; junction bases with no gene match: 2. Per the germline V gene, CDR1 is MNHEY and CDR2 is SVGAGI. The CDR3 sequence is 14 residues long. In DNA form, the CDR3 reads TGTGCCAGCAGTTTGGACAGGGCGAACACTGAAGCTTTCTTT. Its translation is CASSLDRANTEAFF.

The chain links TRBV19 to TRBJ2-1; 9 bases match TRBD1. V lost 2 bases and J lost 8; bases outside the gene matches: 4. The CDR3 has 14 residues. Germline V gene sequence: CDR1 LNHDA, CDR2 SQIVND (reference sequence). The CDR3 coding sequence is TGTGCCAGTAGTATATCCTGGGACAGGGATGAGCAGTTCTTC. The encoded protein is CASSISWDRDEQFF. Based on the CDR3 plus reference TRBV19 and TRBJ2-1, the full variable domain is DGGITQSPKYLFRKEGQNVTLSCEQNLNHDAMYWYRQDPGQGLRLIYYSQIVNDFQKGDIAEGYSVSREKKESFPLTVTSAQKNPTAFYLCASSISWDRDEQFFGPGTRLTVL.

This clone was picked up one time. The chain combines TRBV5-1 with TRBJ2-5, with D unclear. The CDR3 extends over 14 amino acids. Trimming stripped 1 base from V and 3 bases from J, with 10 bases between. The V gene's germline CDR1 is SGHRS and CDR2 YFSETQ. The CDR3 is CASSLLGSKETQYF. In DNA form, the CDR3 reads TGCGCCAGCAGCTTGTTGGGCAGTAAAGAGACCCAGTACTTC.

The chain recombines TRBV10-2 with TRBJ2-1, with 10 bases matching TRBD2. The CDR3 covers 14 residues. The V gene's germline CDR1 is WSHSY and CDR2 SAAADI. Losses at the gene ends were 11 bases for V and 8 bases for J; bases not matched to a gene: 12. CDR3 DNA sequence: TGCGCCGTATCAGGGACTAGCGAGATCGATGAGCAGTTCTTC. It codes for CAVSGTSEIDEQFF.

The chain combines TRBV30 with TRBJ2-3; the D gene is possibly TRBD2 (6 bases). The CDR3 loop spans 16 amino acids. CDR1 and CDR2 (germline): GTSNPN, SVGIG (reference sequence). Deletions cut 5 bases from V and 8 bases from J, with 26 bases between. The CDR3 loop reads CAWAYPRDSRSATQYF. In nucleotides, the CDR3 is TGTGCCTGGGCCTACCCCCGGGACTCCCGATCGGCTACGCAGTATTTT.

The chain carries TRBV2 and TRBJ2-3; D is ambiguous. V shed 6 bases and J shed 0 bases, with 16 bases lying between them. This CDR3 has 16 residues. In germline, CDR1 is SNHLY, CDR2 FYNNEI. CDR3 nucleotide sequence: TGTGCCAGCAGAAGGTTATGGCGGTCTAGCACAGATACGCAGTATTTT. This gives the protein CASRRLWRSSTDTQYF. Using reference TRBV2 and TRBJ2-3 for the parts outside the CDR3, the full variable domain is EPEVTQTPSHQVTQMGQEVILRCVPISNHLYFYWYRQILGQKVEFLVSFYNNEISEKSEIFDDQFSVERPDGSNFTLKIRSTKLEDSAMYFCASRRLWRSSTDTQYFGPGTRLTVL.

V gene TRBV5-4 combines with J gene TRBJ2-1; TRBD2 aligns across 14 bases. V lost 2 bases to trimming and J lost 7 bases; unmatched junction nucleotides: 8. CDR3 size: 17 residues. Germline V gene lookup returns CDR1 SGHNT and CDR2 YYREEE (reference sequence). This CDR3 reads CASSFYGGTSGGNEQFF. CDR3 DNA sequence: TGTGCCAGCAGCTTCTACGGCGGGACTAGCGGGGGTAATGAGCAGTTCTTC.

This rearrangement joins TRBV27 to TRBJ2-3; 11 positions agree with TRBD2. This CDR3 spans 15 amino acids. Unmatched junction bases numbered 3, after V lost 6 bases and J lost 1 base. Germline V CDR1 and CDR2: MNHEY, SMNVEV (reference sequence). The CDR3 DNA sequence: TGTGCCAGCAGCTGGGGACTAGCGGGCACAGATACGCAGTATTTT. Protein product: CASSWGLAGTDTQYF.

The V and J genes are TRBV18 and TRBJ2-2; 13 bases agree with TRBD2. V shed 1 base, J shed 3 bases, and the junction held 5 bases outside the gene matches. Germline CDR1 reads KGHSH; CDR2 reads LQKENI. CDR3 length: 18 amino acids. The CDR3 loop is CASSPQLAGGRDTGELFF. In DNA form, the CDR3 reads TGTGCCAGCTCACCACAACTAGCGGGAGGGCGCGACACCGGGGAGCTGTTTTTT.

The rearrangement links TRBV2 to TRBJ1-5; D may be TRBD1 (5 bases). This CDR3 contains 15 residues. Germline V gene lookup returns CDR1 SNHLY and CDR2 FYNNEI. V was cut by 4 bases and J by 6 bases, with 16 bases left in between. This CDR3 is CASSVLGRAAQPQHF. DNA for the CDR3: TGTGCCAGCAGTGTGTTGGGCAGGGCAGCTCAGCCCCAGCATTTT.

This clone is categorized as medium-sized. The gene calls are TRBV25-1 and TRBJ2-6; D gene uncertain. The CDR3 totals 15 residues. Germline V gives CDR1 MGHDK, CDR2 SYGVNS. Trimming left V 3 bases short and J 1 base short, with 7 bases between. The CDR3 coding sequence is TGTGCCAGCAGTGAGAAACAGTCTGGGGCCAACGTCCTGACTTTC. Encoded protein: CASSEKQSGANVLTF.

The V call is TRBV18, the J call TRBJ2-5, with 10 bases aligning to TRBD1. The V segment lost 0 bases and the J segment 2 bases; nucleotides outside the gene matches: 0. The CDR3 is 15 amino acids. From germline, CDR1 is KGHSH and CDR2 LQKENI. The DNA of the CDR3 is TGTGCCAGCTCACCACCGGGACAGGGGCAAGAGACCCAGTACTTC. Its protein product is CASSPPGQGQETQYF.

The V gene is TRBV6-1, the J gene TRBJ1-2; TRBD1 matches at 10 bases. The junction had 2 bases not matched to a gene; V was cut back by 5 bases and J by 2 bases. Germline CDR1 MNHNS, CDR2 SASEGT. The CDR3 has 14 amino acids. The CDR3 DNA is TGTGCCAGCAGTCCGACAGGGGGCAACTATGGCTACACCTTC. Translated: CASSPTGGNYGYTF.

This sequence joins TRBV28 and TRBJ1-2; tentatively, D is TRBD1 (6 bases). Trimming pared 6 bases from V and 4 bases from J, leaving 12 bases between. Germline CDR1 is MDHEN and CDR2 is SYDVKM. The CDR3 has 13 residues. CDR3 coding DNA: TGTGCCAGCAGCCAGGGGCTGGGCTATGGCTACACCTTC. Its translation: CASSQGLGYGYTF.

CDR3 coding DNA: TGTGCCAGCAGTTACTTGGGCAGGGCTGGGGCCAACGTCCTGACTTTC. Translated: CASSYLGRAGANVLTF. The chain combines TRBV6-5 with TRBJ2-6; possibly TRBD1 for D (5 bases). Trimming took off 1 base at V and 2 bases at J, with 9 bases between the two ends. CDR1 is MNHEY, CDR2 SVGAGI, per germline. This CDR3 is 16 amino acids long.

The CDR3 DNA reads as TGTGCCAGCCGCGGACAGGGGAAGTGGTCTGGGGCCAACGTCCTGACTTTC. Amino acids: CASRGQGKWSGANVLTF. The chain uses TRBV28 and TRBJ2-6; TRBD1 agrees at 9 bases. The V and J ends lost 8 bases and 1 base, in that order; junction bases with no gene match: 9. The CDR3 contains 17 residues. CDR1 and CDR2 from the germline V gene are MDHEN and SYDVKM.

J is TRBJ2-3 and V is TRBV5-4; the D gene is possibly TRBD2 (5 bases). CDR1 and CDR2 (germline): SGHNT, YYREEE (reference sequence). Trimming shortened V by 4 bases and J by 1 base, and 16 bases separated the two germline ends. The CDR3 has 16 residues. DNA for the CDR3: TGTGCCAGCAGCCACGGTGAGGGAGCGGGCACAGATACGCAGTATTTT. This codes for CASSHGEGAGTDTQYF.

This chain connects TRBV7-6 to TRBJ2-7; 13 bases match TRBD2. The V segment lost 5 bases and the J segment 5 bases; nucleotides outside the gene matches: 9. This CDR3 has 16 amino acids. CDR1 and CDR2 (germline): SGHVS, FNYEAQ. CDR3 DNA sequence: TGTGCCAGCAGCCCTGTGGGGACTAGCGGGACTAACGAGCAGTACTTC. Encoded protein: CASSPVGTSGTNEQYF. The variable domain in full, with the rest retrieved from reference TRBV7-6 and TRBJ2-7, is GAGVSQSPRYKVTKRGQDVALRCDPISGHVSLYWYRQALGQGPEFLTYFNYEAQQDKSGLPNDRFSAERPEGSISTLTIQRTEQRDSAMYRCASSPVGTSGTNEQYFGPGTRLTVT.

Here the CDR3 reads CASSLLDRGPGYTF. In DNA, the CDR3 is TGTGCCAGCAGCTTACTCGACAGGGGGCCTGGCTACACCTTC. The genes are TRBV7-9 and TRBJ1-2, with 10 nucleotides matching TRBD1. The CDR3 has 14 residues. Germline V gives CDR1 SEHNR, CDR2 FQNEAQ (reference sequence). J was trimmed by 7 bases and V by 2 bases; bases with no gene match: 4.

V is TRBV18 and J is TRBJ2-3; D remains unclear. This CDR3 has 15 residues. Per the germline V gene, CDR1 is KGHSH and CDR2 is LQKENI. V lost 3 bases to trimming and J lost 1 base, with 11 bases between them. The chain's CDR3 is CASSPSVGRTDTQYF. DNA of the CDR3: TGTGCCAGCTCACCCTCGGTGGGCCGCACAGATACGCAGTATTTT.

This clone was seen only a few times. V is TRBV27 and J is TRBJ1-2; 8 bases agree with TRBD1. The germline gives CDR1 MNHEY, CDR2 SMNVEV (reference sequence). The length of the CDR3 is 14 residues. The V gene end was trimmed by 5 bases and the J gene end by 4 bases; junction bases not matched to a gene: 6. The CDR3 DNA sequence: TGTGCCAGCAGTCCCGGACAGGGTGGCTATGGCTACACCTTC. Its translation: CASSPGQGGYGYTF.

The CDR3 nucleotides read TGTGCCAGCAGCTTGTCTGCTAGCGGGAGGAGTCTGGCCAAAAACATTCAGTACTTC. This translates into CASSLSASGRSLAKNIQYF. V gene TRBV5-4 combines with J gene TRBJ2-4; 11 nucleotides line up with TRBD2. Germline V CDR1 and CDR2: SGHNT, YYREEE (reference sequence). The ends lost 1 base at V and 1 base at J; junction bases unmatched: 10. This CDR3 is 19 amino acids long.

The rearrangement uses TRBV6-6 and TRBJ2-2, with D maybe TRBD1 (6 bases). Trimming took 5 bases from V and 1 from J, leaving 8 bases between them. Germline CDR1 MNHNY, CDR2 SVGAGI (reference sequence). The CDR3 is made up of 14 amino acids. The CDR3 spells CASSQTGNTGELFF. The CDR3, as DNA: TGTGCCAGCAGTCAGACAGGGAACACCGGGGAGCTGTTTTTT.

The rearrangement uses TRBV9 and TRBJ2-7; 12 bases are shared with TRBD1. V shed 4 bases, J shed 4 bases, and the junction held 6 bases outside the gene matches. The CDR3 contains 15 residues. The germline V gene encodes CDR1 SGDLS and CDR2 YYNGEE. The CDR3 sequence is CASSKRDRGPYEQYF. CDR3 nucleotide sequence: TGTGCCAGCAGCAAAAGGGACAGGGGGCCGTACGAGCAGTACTTC.

This chain uses TRBV18 with TRBJ2-3, with D perhaps TRBD2 (6 bases). The V end was cut by 2 bases, the J end by 6 bases, with 9 bases between. The CDR3 extends over 13 amino acids. In germline, CDR1 is KGHSH, CDR2 LQKENI. The CDR3 loop is CASSPSLADTQYF. In nucleotides, the CDR3 is TGTGCCAGCTCACCATCCCTAGCGGATACGCAGTATTTT.

The V and J genes are TRBV7-2 and TRBJ1-4, with TRBD1 matching 10 bases. This CDR3 region has 15 residues. Germline V gene sequence: CDR1 SGHTA, CDR2 FQGNSA. V shed 5 bases and J 6 bases; nucleotides not matched to a gene: 6. The CDR3: CASSGTGTGDEKLFF. DNA of the CDR3: TGTGCCAGCAGCGGGACCGGGACAGGGGATGAAAAACTGTTTTTT.